The 16 T cell receptor beta chains below come from one sample, sequenced in a study of cytomegalovirus exposure and HLA in healthy donors. Researchers ran the PCR with 60 Vbeta and 13 Jbeta primers. This table comes from immunoSEQ multiplex PCR, and its TCRdb copy is limited to in-frame clones, with some not included. The repertoire holds approximately 170,000 clones, with about 62% as singletons. The sample comprised PBMCs. Receptor source: a man between 40 and 49 years old in good health and CMV-seronegative.

This clone was counted between two and nine times. The chain carries TRBV2 and TRBJ2-7; D is undetermined. The ends were cut back, 4 bases at V and 3 bases at J, with 22 bases in the middle. The germline V gene encodes CDR1 SNHLY and CDR2 FYNNEI. CDR3 length: 17 residues. Written as DNA, the CDR3 is TGTGCCAGCAGTGTCTCTTTGGCAGGCCCGGCCCTCTACGAGCAGTACTTC. Translating it yields CASSVSLAGPALYEQYF.

In its sample, this clone was seen a few times. The chain joins TRBV19 to TRBJ1-1; perhaps TRBD1 as D (6 bases). V lost 5 bases, J lost 4 bases, and 11 bases lay in between. The CDR3 is 13 residues long. Germline V gene lookup returns CDR1 LNHDA and CDR2 SQIVND (reference sequence). The chain's CDR3 is CASSPRGSTEAFF. Here the CDR3 DNA reads TGTGCCAGTAGTCCTAGGGGGAGCACTGAAGCTTTCTTT.

The J gene is TRBJ1-3, the V gene TRBV9; the D is unclear. This CDR3 has 15 residues. CDR1 is SGDLS and CDR2 is YYNGEE in the germline V gene. The germline V and J ends were trimmed by 0 bases and 3 bases, with 10 bases remaining between them. The CDR3: CASSVDTFDGNTIYF. In DNA form, the CDR3 reads TGTGCCAGCAGCGTAGACACCTTCGATGGAAACACCATATATTTT. Drawing the rest from reference TRBV9 and TRBJ1-3, the complete variable domain is DSGVTQTPKHLITATGQRVTLRCSPRSGDLSVYWYQQSLDQGLQFLIQYYNGEERAKGNILERFSAQQFPDLHSELNLSSLELGDSALYFCASSVDTFDGNTIYFGEGSWLTVV.

The V gene is TRBV7-2, the J gene TRBJ2-1; D might be TRBD2 (6 bases). The length of the CDR3 is 14 residues. Trimming took off 5 bases at V and 3 bases at J, with 11 bases between the two ends. Germline-derived CDR1 and CDR2 are SGHTA and FQGNSA. CDR3 sequence reads: CASSTGDRYNEQFF. CDR3 sequence (DNA): TGTGCCAGCAGCACGGGGGACCGCTACAATGAGCAGTTCTTC.

CDR3 bases: TGCGCCAGCAGCCAAGTACGGGACTTGGGGGGCACAGATACGCAGTATTTT. This codes for CASSQVRDLGGTDTQYF. The rearrangement uses TRBV4-1 and TRBJ2-3; a possible D gene is TRBD2 (6 bases). This CDR3 spans 17 amino acids. Germline V lookup: CDR1 MGHRA, CDR2 YSYEKL. Trimming stripped 1 base from V and 1 base from J, with 15 bases between.

The chain uses TRBV7-9 and TRBJ2-7, with TRBD1 matching 7 bases. The CDR3 sequence is 15 residues long. Looked up from germline, CDR1 is SEHNR and CDR2 is FQNEAQ (reference sequence). The V gene end was trimmed by 6 bases and the J gene end by 1 base; junction bases not matched to a gene: 9. CDR3 sequence reads: CASRGNRDSSYEQYF. The CDR3 bases are TGTGCCAGCAGGGGGAATAGGGACAGTTCCTACGAGCAGTACTTC.

The rearrangement links TRBV5-4 to TRBJ1-2; maybe TRBD1 (5 bases). CDR1 is SGHNT and CDR2 is YYREEE in the germline V gene (reference sequence). CDR3 size: 13 residues. Trimming left V 4 bases short and J 5 bases short, with 12 bases between. For the CDR3, the DNA is TGTGCCAGCAGCCCGGCGGACAAGTATGGCTACACCTTC. This codes for CASSPADKYGYTF.

The rearrangement links TRBV7-2 to TRBJ2-5; 11 nucleotides match TRBD2. The ends lost 6 bases at V and 2 bases at J; junction bases unmatched: 5. Germline CDR1 is SGHTA and CDR2 is FQGNSA. The length of the CDR3 is 15 residues. The CDR3 protein is CASSWTSGSQETQYF. The CDR3 DNA reads TGTGCCAGCAGTTGGACTAGCGGGTCTCAAGAGACCCAGTACTTC.

For this clone: The junction departs from the called germline gene at one end, perhaps through a read error. This chain uses TRBV7-9 with TRBJ2-5, with 8 bases aligning to TRBD1. Germline V gene lookup returns CDR1 SEHNR and CDR2 FQNEAQ (reference sequence). This CDR3 has 14 amino acids. The CDR3 reads CSSSSDRVGETQYF. The CDR3 region has the DNA TGTTCCAGCAGCTCGGACAGGGTGGGAGAGACCCAGTACTTC.

This clone was detected a few times. This chain connects TRBV5-1 to TRBJ2-5, with TRBD1 identical over 9 bases. The last part of the DNA fits TRBJ2-7 better; the J call may be wrong. This CDR3 is built from 14 residues. Germline loops: CDR1 SGHRS, CDR2 YFSETQ. The CDR3 bases are TGCGCCAGCAGCAACCGGACAGGGGCCTACGAGCAGTACTTC. Translating it yields CASSNRTGAYEQYF.

The CDR3, as DNA: TGCGCCAGCAGCTTGGGCGCGACTAGGAATGAGCAGTTCTTC. Translating gives CASSLGATRNEQFF. The rearrangement joins TRBV5-1 to TRBJ2-1; TRBD2 might be the D (6 bases). This CDR3 has 14 residues. The V gene's germline CDR1 is SGHRS and CDR2 YFSETQ. The V end lost 0 bases, the J end lost 7 bases, and 11 bases lay between the germline ends.

The rearrangement links TRBV4-2 to TRBJ2-3, with TRBD2 matching over 11 bases. The germline CDR1 and CDR2 sequences are LGHNA and YNFKEQ. This CDR3 is 17 amino acids long. The ends lost 3 bases at V and 1 base at J; junction bases unmatched: 6. CDR3 nucleotide sequence: TGTGCCAGCAGCCATACTAGCGGGAGAGGGGGCACAGATACGCAGTATTTT. It is translated as CASSHTSGRGGTDTQYF.

The V call is TRBV30, the J call TRBJ1-1, with TRBD1 matching 8 bases. CDR1 and CDR2 from the germline V gene are GTSNPN and SVGIG (reference sequence). This CDR3 is built from 13 residues. V shed 4 bases, J shed 4 bases, and the junction held 5 bases outside the gene matches. In nucleotides, the CDR3 is TGTGCCTGGATCCTCACAGGGGGCACTGAAGCTTTCTTT. As protein: CAWILTGGTEAFF.

The V call is TRBV28, the J call TRBJ2-4; TRBD1 matches at 7 bases. From germline, CDR1 is MDHEN and CDR2 SYDVKM. The CDR3 totals 17 residues. Losses at the gene ends were 3 bases for V and 0 bases for J; bases not matched to a gene: 8. The CDR3 spells CASSFTGTDLAKNIQYF. CDR3 bases: TGTGCCAGCAGTTTTACCGGGACAGACTTAGCCAAAAACATTCAGTACTTC.

This clone has only a few counts. The chain is built from TRBV6-1 and TRBJ2-5; 13 bases are a match to TRBD2. Trimming took 6 bases from V and 5 from J; bases not matched to a gene: 3. CDR1 is MNHNS, CDR2 SASEGT, per germline. The CDR3 loop spans 14 amino acids. In nucleotides, the CDR3 is TGTGCCAGCAGCCTACTAGCGGGGGGGGAGACCCAGTACTTC. Amino acids: CASSLLAGGETQYF.

This chain links TRBV9 with TRBJ2-1, with D perhaps matching TRBD1 (8 bases). Germline V CDR1 and CDR2: SGDLS, YYNGEE. V gave up 0 bases and J gave up 7 bases, with 20 bases separating them. The CDR3 has 17 residues. CDR3 amino acids: CASSVGSGTGFMNEQFF. The CDR3 nucleotides read TGTGCCAGCAGCGTAGGGAGCGGGACAGGATTTATGAATGAGCAGTTCTTC.